A selection of T cell receptor beta chains follows, all from one sample in a study of blood T cell repertoires in COVID-19. Assay: immunoSEQ multiplex PCR; the TCRdb copy retains only in-frame clones and omits some. The sample shows hundreds of thousands of clones, roughly nine tenths of them seen only once. The sequencing input was PBMCs or T cells enriched from blood (not recorded which). The receptors stem from a woman aged 50 to 60 who had recovered from COVID-19. Each CDR3 is given with its conserved first and last residue. The D gene is left open where the match is weak. Some rows mark clone size as missing; the rest say once, few, many or name a class of expanded clone.

TRBD1	TRBV4-1	.	TRBJ2-7	TGCGCCAGCAGCGGTGGGACAGGCCTTCGTCCAGGCGAGCAGTACTTC	CASSGGTGLRPGEQYF
.	TRBV11-2	once	TRBJ2-5	TGTGCCAGCAGCTTCGCCTCCCTTCAGCAAGAGACCCAGTACTTC	CASSFASLQQETQYF
.	TRBV6-2/TRBV6-3	.	TRBJ2-5	TGTGCCAGCAGTTATGACTCCGGGTCGGAGACCCAGTACTTC	CASSYDSGSETQYF
TRBD1	TRBV18	.	TRBJ2-7	TGTGCCAGCTCACCTCAAGGACAGGGCTACGAGCAGTACTTC	CASSPQGQGYEQYF
.	TRBV18	.	TRBJ1-5	TGTGCCAGCTCTCAGGGTGTCGGCAATCAGCCCCAGCATTTT	CASSQGVGNQPQHF
.	TRBV28	.	TRBJ1-3	TGTGCCAGCACCAGCTCTGGAAACACCATATATTTT	CASTSSGNTIYF
TRBD1	TRBV28	.	TRBJ1-1	TGTGCCAGCACCAGACAGGGTCGGAACACTGAAGCTTTCTTT	CASTRQGRNTEAFF
TRBD2	TRBV3-1/TRBV3-2	.	TRBJ2-3	TGTGCCAGCAGCCCATCCGCGGGACTAGCGGAGCGCACAGATACGCAGTATTTT	CASSPSAGLAERTDTQYF
.	TRBV18	once	TRBJ1-1	TGTGCCAGCTCACCACAGGTGGGAGCTGAAGCTTTCTTT	CASSPQVGAEAFF
TRBD1	TRBV10-2	.	TRBJ1-4	TGCGCCAGCAGTGAGTCGACCTCGACAGGGTTTGGGGAAAAACTGTTTTTT	CASSESTSTGFGEKLFF
TRBD1	TRBV9	.	TRBJ2-1	TGTGCCAGCAGCGTAGGTAGGACAGGAGCCTACAATGAGCAGTTCTTC	CASSVGRTGAYNEQFF
TRBD2	TRBV19	.	TRBJ2-5	TGTGCCAGTAGTACGGTCACTAGCGGACAAGAGACCCAGTACTTC	CASSTVTSGQETQYF
TRBD2	TRBV12-3/TRBV12-4	.	TRBJ2-3	TGTGCCAGCAGTTTTTCCGGGAGGGATACGCAGTATTTT	CASSFSGRDTQYF
TRBD2	TRBV4-3	.	TRBJ2-5	TGCGCCAGCAGCCAAGATCAGCTAGCGGGAGGACGACAAGAGACCCAGTACTTC	CASSQDQLAGGRQETQYF
.	TRBV4-3	.	TRBJ1-2	TGCGCCAGCAGCCCCCGGAGCGGGTTGGGGCAAGCTAACTATGGCTACACCTTC	CASSPRSGLGQANYGYTF
.	TRBV30	.	TRBJ2-6	TGTGCCTTTTCCCGGGACAACTCTGGGGCCAACGTCCTGACTTTC	CAFSRDNSGANVLTF
.	TRBV28	.	TRBJ2-7	TGTGCCAGCAGTTTGCACAACTCCTACGAGCAGTACTTC	CASSLHNSYEQYF
TRBD1	TRBV6-5	.	TRBJ2-1	TGTGCCAGCAGTTACGCGGGACAGGGTAGATACAGTGAGCAGTTCTTC	CASSYAGQGRYSEQFF
.	TRBV18	once	TRBJ2-7	TGTGCCAGCTCACCGCGAGGCGCAGGGGCGAACGAGCAGTACTTC	CASSPRGAGANEQYF
.	TRBV4-3	.	TRBJ1-1	TGCGCCAGCAGCCAAGACCTGCCTGGGCCCATAGCTTTCTTT	CASSQDLPGPIAFF
TRBD1	TRBV6-5	once	TRBJ1-2	TGTGCCAGCACCCAGGACAGGGTCTATGGCTACACCTTC	CASTQDRVYGYTF
TRBD1	TRBV7-9	.	TRBJ2-6	TGTGCCAGCAGCGGGAAGGGACAGGGAAATGTATCTGGGGCCAACGTCCTGACTTTC	CASSGKGQGNVSGANVLTF
TRBD1	TRBV29-1	.	TRBJ2-2	TGCAGCGTTGAAGGGGGACAGGGGAATACCGGGGAGCTGTTTTTT	CSVEGGQGNTGELFF
.	TRBV3-1/TRBV3-2	.	TRBJ1-2	TGTGCCAGCAGCCATCGGGGGGCAGGCTATGGCTACACCTTC	CASSHRGAGYGYTF
.	TRBV21-1	once	TRBJ2-1	TGTGCCAGCAGCAAAGGGGGGGACGGCTACAATGAGCAGTTCTTC	CASSKGGDGYNEQFF
TRBD1	TRBV18	.	TRBJ1-1	TGTGCCAGCTCACCTTTACGGACAGGGAAAGAGAACACTGAAGCTTTCTTT	CASSPLRTGKENTEAFF
.	TRBV28	.	TRBJ1-5	TGTGCCAGTGGAGGTGGGAATCAGCCCCAGCATTTT	CASGGGNQPQHF
.	TRBV5-5	.	TRBJ1-1	TGTGCCAGCAGGTCCCAGGAGAACACTGAAGCTTTCTTT	CASRSQENTEAFF
.	TRBV11-2	few	TRBJ1-6	TGTGCCAGCTCACGGGCAGGGAAGAATTCACCCCTCCACTTT	CASSRAGKNSPLHF